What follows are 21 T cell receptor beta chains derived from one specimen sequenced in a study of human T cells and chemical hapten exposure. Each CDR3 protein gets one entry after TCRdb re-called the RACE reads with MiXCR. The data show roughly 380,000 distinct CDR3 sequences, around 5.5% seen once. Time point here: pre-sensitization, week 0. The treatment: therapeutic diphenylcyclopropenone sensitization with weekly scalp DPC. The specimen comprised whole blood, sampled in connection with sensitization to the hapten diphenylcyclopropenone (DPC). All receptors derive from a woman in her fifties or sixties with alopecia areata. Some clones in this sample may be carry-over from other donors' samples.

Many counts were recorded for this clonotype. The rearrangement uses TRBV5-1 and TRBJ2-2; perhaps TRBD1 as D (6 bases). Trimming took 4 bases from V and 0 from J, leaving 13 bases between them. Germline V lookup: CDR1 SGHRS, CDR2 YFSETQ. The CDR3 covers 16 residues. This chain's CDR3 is CASSRTASTNTGELFF. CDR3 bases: TGCGCCAGCAGCCGGACAGCGTCGACGAACACCGGGGAGCTGTTTTTT.

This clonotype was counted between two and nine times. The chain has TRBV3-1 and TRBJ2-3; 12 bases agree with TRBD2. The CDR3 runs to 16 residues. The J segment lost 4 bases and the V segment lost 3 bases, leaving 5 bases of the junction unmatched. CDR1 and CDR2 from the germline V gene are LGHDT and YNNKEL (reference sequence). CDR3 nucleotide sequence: TGTGCCAGCAGCCACCAGACTAGCGGGGGCGCAGATACGCAGTATTTT. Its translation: CASSHQTSGGADTQYF.

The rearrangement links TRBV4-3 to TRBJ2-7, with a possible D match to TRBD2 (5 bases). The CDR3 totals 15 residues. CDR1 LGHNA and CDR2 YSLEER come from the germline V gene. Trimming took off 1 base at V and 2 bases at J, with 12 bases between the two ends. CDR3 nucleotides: TGCGCCAGCAGCCAAGGGTTAGCGATTACCTACGAGCAGTACTTC. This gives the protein CASSQGLAITYEQYF.

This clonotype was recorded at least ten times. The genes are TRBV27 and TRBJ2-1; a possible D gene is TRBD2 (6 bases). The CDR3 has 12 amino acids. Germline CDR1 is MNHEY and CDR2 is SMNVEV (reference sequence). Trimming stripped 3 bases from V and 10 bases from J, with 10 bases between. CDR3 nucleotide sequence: TGTGCCAGCAGTTTCGCGGGACGGGAGCAGTTCTTC. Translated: CASSFAGREQFF.

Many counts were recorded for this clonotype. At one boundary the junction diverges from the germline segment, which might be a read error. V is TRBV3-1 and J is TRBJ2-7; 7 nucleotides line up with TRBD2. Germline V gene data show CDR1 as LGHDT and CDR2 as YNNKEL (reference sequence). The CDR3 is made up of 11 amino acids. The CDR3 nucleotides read TGTGCCAGCAGCCAAGACGGGAGGCCCCACTTC. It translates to CASSQDGRPHF.

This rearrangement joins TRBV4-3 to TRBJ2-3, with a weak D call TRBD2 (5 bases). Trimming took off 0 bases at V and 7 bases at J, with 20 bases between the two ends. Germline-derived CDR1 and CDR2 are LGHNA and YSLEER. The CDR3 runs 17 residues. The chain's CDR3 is CASSQDFPGSAPYTQYF. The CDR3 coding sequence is TGCGCCAGCAGCCAAGATTTTCCGGGGTCAGCACCTTATACGCAGTATTTT.

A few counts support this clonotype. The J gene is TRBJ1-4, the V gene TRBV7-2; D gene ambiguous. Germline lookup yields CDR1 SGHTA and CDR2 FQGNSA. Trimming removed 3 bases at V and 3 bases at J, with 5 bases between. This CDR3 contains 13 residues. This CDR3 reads CASSFLANEKLFF. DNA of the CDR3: TGTGCCAGCAGCTTTTTAGCTAATGAAAAACTGTTTTTT.

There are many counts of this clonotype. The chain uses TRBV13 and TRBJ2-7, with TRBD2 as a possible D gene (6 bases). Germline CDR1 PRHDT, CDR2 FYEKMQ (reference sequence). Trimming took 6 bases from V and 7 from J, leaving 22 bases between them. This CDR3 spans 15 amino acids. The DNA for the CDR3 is TGTGCCAGCAGGGGACCGGGACTGCTGGGTTCAGAGCAGTACTTC. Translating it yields CASRGPGLLGSEQYF.

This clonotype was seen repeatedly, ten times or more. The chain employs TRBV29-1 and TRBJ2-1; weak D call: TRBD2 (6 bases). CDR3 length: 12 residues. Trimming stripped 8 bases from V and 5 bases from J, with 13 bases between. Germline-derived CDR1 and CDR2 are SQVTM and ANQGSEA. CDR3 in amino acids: CSSRDFDNEQFF. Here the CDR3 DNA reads TGCAGCTCGCGGGACTTCGACAATGAGCAGTTCTTC.

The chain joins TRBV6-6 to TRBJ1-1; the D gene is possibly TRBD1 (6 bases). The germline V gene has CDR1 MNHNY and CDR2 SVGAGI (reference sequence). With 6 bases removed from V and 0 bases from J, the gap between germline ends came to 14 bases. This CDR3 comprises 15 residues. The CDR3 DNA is TGTGCCAGCAGGGGGGACACCCGGTTGAACACTGAAGCTTTCTTT. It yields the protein CASRGDTRLNTEAFF.

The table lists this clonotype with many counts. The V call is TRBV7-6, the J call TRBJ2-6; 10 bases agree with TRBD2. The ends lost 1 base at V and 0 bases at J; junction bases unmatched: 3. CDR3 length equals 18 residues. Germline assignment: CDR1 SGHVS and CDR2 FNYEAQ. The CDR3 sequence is CASSLVPSGSSGANVLTF. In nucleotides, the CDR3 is TGTGCCAGCAGCTTAGTTCCTAGCGGGAGCTCTGGGGCCAACGTCCTGACTTTC.

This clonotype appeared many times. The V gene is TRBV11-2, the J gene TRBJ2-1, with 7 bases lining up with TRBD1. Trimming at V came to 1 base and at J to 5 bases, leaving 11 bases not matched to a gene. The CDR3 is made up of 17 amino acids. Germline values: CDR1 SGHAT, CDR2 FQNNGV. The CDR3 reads CASSLGETGFGHNEQFF. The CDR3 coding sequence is TGTGCCAGCAGCTTAGGGGAGACAGGGTTTGGGCACAATGAGCAGTTCTTC.

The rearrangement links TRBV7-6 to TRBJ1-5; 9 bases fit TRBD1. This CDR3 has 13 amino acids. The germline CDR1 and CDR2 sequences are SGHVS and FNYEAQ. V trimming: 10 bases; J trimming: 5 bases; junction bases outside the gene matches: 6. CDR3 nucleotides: TGTGCCACCTCCACAGGGGGCGATCAGCCCCAGCATTTT. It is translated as CATSTGGDQPQHF.

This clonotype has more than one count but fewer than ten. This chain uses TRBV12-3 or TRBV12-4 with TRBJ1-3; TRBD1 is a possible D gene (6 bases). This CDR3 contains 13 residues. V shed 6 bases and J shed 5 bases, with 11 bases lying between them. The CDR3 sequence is CASRVGARNTIYF. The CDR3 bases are TGTGCCAGCAGGGTGGGGGCGAGAAACACCATATATTTT.

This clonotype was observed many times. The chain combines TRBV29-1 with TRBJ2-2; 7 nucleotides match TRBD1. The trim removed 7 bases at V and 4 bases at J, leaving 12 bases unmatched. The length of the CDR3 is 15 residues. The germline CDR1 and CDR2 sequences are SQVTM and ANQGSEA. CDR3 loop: CSAEGDRESTGELFF. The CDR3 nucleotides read TGCAGCGCCGAGGGTGACAGGGAGAGCACCGGGGAGCTGTTTTTT.

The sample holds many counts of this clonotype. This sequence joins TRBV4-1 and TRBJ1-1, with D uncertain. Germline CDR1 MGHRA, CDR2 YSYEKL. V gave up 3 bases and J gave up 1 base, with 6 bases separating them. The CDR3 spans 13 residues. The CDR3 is CASSQPGNTEAFF. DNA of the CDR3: TGCGCCAGCAGCCAGCCCGGGAACACTGAAGCTTTCTTT.

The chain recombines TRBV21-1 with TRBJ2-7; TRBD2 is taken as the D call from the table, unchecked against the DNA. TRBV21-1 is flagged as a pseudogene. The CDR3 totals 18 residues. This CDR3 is CASSNPGDWRTSGDEQYF. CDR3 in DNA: TGTGCCAGCAGCAATCCTGGGGATTGGCGGACTAGCGGGGACGAGCAGTACTTC.

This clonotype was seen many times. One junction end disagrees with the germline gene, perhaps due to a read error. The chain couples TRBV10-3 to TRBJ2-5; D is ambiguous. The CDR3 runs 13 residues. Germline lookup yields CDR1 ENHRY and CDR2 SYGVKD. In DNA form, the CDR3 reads TGTGCCATCTGTGATAGTCCTCAAGAGACCCAGTACTTC. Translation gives CAICDSPQETQYF.

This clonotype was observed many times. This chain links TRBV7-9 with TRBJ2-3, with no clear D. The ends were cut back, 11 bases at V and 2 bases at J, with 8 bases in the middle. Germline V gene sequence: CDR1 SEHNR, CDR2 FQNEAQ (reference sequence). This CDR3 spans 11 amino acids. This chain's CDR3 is CAGSVTDTQYF. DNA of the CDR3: TGTGCCGGCTCGGTCACAGATACGCAGTATTTT.

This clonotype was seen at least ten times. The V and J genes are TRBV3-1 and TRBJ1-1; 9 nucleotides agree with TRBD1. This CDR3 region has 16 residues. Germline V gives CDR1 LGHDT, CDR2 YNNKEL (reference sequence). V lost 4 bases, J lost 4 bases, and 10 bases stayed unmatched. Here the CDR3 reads CASSLGTGIYGTEAFF. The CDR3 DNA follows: TGTGCCAGCAGCCTAGGGACAGGGATTTATGGCACTGAAGCTTTCTTT.

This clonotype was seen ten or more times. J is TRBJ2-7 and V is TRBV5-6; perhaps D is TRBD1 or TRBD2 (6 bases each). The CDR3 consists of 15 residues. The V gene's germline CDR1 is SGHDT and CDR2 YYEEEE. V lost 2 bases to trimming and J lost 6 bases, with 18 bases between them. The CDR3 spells CASSLGGGFTREQYF. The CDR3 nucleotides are TGTGCCAGCAGCTTAGGAGGGGGGTTCACCCGCGAGCAGTACTTC. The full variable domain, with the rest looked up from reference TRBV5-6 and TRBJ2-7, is DAGVTQSPTHLIKTRGQQVTLRCSPKSGHDTVSWYQQALGQGPQFIFQYYEEEERQRGNFPDRFSGHQFPNYSSELNVNALLLGDSALYLCASSLGGGFTREQYFGPGTRLTVT.